Shown below are 2 T cell receptor beta chains from a single sample sequenced in a study of T cells in women clearing cervical HPV infection. Measured with immunoSEQ multiplex PCR; TCRdb has only the in-frame clones, and not every one. The sample has roughly 35,000 clones. The sample taken for sequencing was blood buffy coat. All receptors derive from a woman between 18 and 70 years old with a cervical HPV16 infection that either progressed to CIN3+ or cleared (not recorded which).

Comment on this clone: The read falls 3 residues short of the CDR3 end, and the missing part is taken from the germline J gene. The chain recombines TRBV7-2 with TRBJ2-7, with D unclear. Germline assignment: CDR1 SGHTA and CDR2 FQGNSA. The V gene lost 1 base and the J gene lost 3 bases, with 10 bases spanning the gap. This CDR3 is built from 14 residues. CDR3: CASSLGARSYEQYF. Incomplete CDR3 DNA: TGTGCCAGCAGCTTAGGTGCCAGGAGCTACGAG.

Concerning this clone itself: The CDR3 end falls 3 residues outside the read, so it is completed with the germline J gene. The chain links TRBV29-1 to TRBJ2-1; 7 nucleotides line up with TRBD2. The CDR3 is 15 residues long. CDR1 is SQVTM, CDR2 ANQGSEA, per germline. The ends lost 0 bases at V and 7 bases at J; junction bases unmatched: 9. CDR3 residues: CSVEDGALARNEQFF. Incomplete CDR3 DNA: TGCAGCGTTGAAGATGGGGCACTAGCGAGGAATGAG.